The table lists the clone carrying this T cell receptor beta chain with a count of one. Here immunoSEQ multiplex PCR was the method, and the copy in TCRdb shows in-frame clones only, minus some. The sample carries about 41,000 clones, over 90% recorded once. V lost 2 bases to trimming and J lost 8 bases, with 21 bases between them. There are 16 residues in the CDR3. Germline V lookup: CDR1 MNHEY, CDR2 SMNVEV (reference sequence). The entry originates in a study of T cell changes during pregnancy in multiple sclerosis. The chain recombines TRBV27 with TRBJ1-2; no definite D call. This TCR came from a female donor with multiple sclerosis, enrolled in a pregnancy study. The source was CD8+ T cells from peripheral blood mononuclear cells, collected in the third trimester of pregnancy. The CDR3 loop is CASSLTLAQRESGYTF. The CDR3 DNA sequence: TGTGCCAGCAGTTTAACATTAGCGCAGCGCGAATCGGGCTACACCTTC.